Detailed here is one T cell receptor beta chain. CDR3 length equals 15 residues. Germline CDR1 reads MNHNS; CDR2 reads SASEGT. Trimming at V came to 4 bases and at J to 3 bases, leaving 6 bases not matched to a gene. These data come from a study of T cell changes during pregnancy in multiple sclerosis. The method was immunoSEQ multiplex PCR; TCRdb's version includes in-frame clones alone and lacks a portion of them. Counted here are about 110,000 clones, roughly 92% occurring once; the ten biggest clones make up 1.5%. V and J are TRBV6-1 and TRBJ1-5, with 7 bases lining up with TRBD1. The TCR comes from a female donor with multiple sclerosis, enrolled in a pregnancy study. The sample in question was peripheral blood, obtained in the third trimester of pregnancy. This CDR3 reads CASSVYGQANQPQHF. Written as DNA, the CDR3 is TGTGCCAGCAGTGTCTACGGACAGGCCAATCAGCCCCAGCATTTT.